Listed here are 26 T cell receptor beta chains from one sample, sequenced in a study of blood T cell repertoires in COVID-19. This table comes from immunoSEQ multiplex PCR, and its TCRdb copy is limited to in-frame clones, with some not included. The repertoire holds some 200,000 clones, with 88% as singletons. The sample taken for sequencing was PBMCs or T cells enriched from blood (not recorded which). The origin of the receptors is a woman aged 25 to 39 who had recovered from COVID-19.

CDR3 region: CASSETVAGPGNTIYF. Written as DNA, the CDR3 is TGTGCCAGCAGTGAGACAGTTGCAGGTCCTGGAAACACCATATATTTT. V gene TRBV2 combines with J gene TRBJ1-3, with D possibly TRBD1 on 5 matching bases. Germline lookup yields CDR1 SNHLY and CDR2 FYNNEI. Trimming took off 3 bases at V and 2 bases at J, with 14 bases between the two ends. This CDR3 has 16 amino acids.

This chain links TRBV19 with TRBJ1-5, with 8 bases matching TRBD1. CDR1 and CDR2 (germline): LNHDA, SQIVND (reference sequence). V lost 3 bases to trimming and J lost 1 base; unmatched junction nucleotides: 5. The CDR3 loop spans 16 amino acids. CDR3 sequence (DNA): TGTGCCAGTAGTATTCAGGGGGCGAAGAGCAATCAGCCCCAGCATTTT. It encodes CASSIQGAKSNQPQHF.

The rearrangement joins TRBV4-3 to TRBJ1-2, with D maybe TRBD1 (5 bases). CDR1 is LGHNA, CDR2 YSLEER, per germline. The ends were cut back, 1 base at V and 3 bases at J, with 12 bases in the middle. The CDR3 has 15 residues. In DNA form, the CDR3 reads TGCGCCAGCAGCCAAGGGCGGGGAGGGGACTATGGCTACACCTTC. It specifies CASSQGRGGDYGYTF.

This clone was recorded a few times. The chain joins TRBV13 to TRBJ2-2, with 11 bases identical to TRBD2. CDR3 length: 16 amino acids. CDR1 PRHDT and CDR2 FYEKMQ come from the germline V gene (reference sequence). Losses at the gene ends were 5 bases for V and 7 bases for J; bases not matched to a gene: 9. The CDR3 sequence is CASSPNSGGANGELFF. The CDR3 DNA sequence: TGTGCCAGCAGCCCTAATAGCGGGGGGGCCAACGGGGAGCTGTTTTTT.

This chain joins TRBV21-1 and TRBJ1-6. TRBV21-1 is a known pseudogene. This CDR3 is 18 amino acids long. DNA for the CDR3: TGTGCCAGCAGCAAGCAAGTCCTGTGGCGTACCGGGGATTCACCCCTCCACTTT. It specifies CASSKQVLWRTGDSPLHF.

V and J are TRBV2 and TRBJ2-5; weak D call: TRBD2 (6 bases). The CDR3 totals 14 residues. Germline loops: CDR1 SNHLY, CDR2 FYNNEI. The V end lost 5 bases, the J end lost 2 bases, and 12 bases lay between the germline ends. CDR3 residues: CASSRLGAQETQYF. CDR3 bases: TGTGCCAGCAGTCGACTAGGGGCTCAAGAGACCCAGTACTTC.

This chain joins TRBV15 and TRBJ1-3, with D hard to call. The CDR3 contains 15 residues. Trimming shortened V by 0 bases and J by 7 bases, and 13 bases separated the two germline ends. Germline assignment: CDR1 LNHNV and CDR2 YYDKDF (reference sequence). The CDR3 nucleotides are TGTGCCACCAGCAGAGATCTAGGCGATTTCAACACCATATATTTT. Its translation: CATSRDLGDFNTIYF.

The CDR3, as DNA: TGTGCCACCAGTCAAGCCGACGGACAGGCCCCTTCTCAGCCCCAGCATTTT. Its protein product is CATSQADGQAPSQPQHF. V is TRBV24-1 and J is TRBJ1-5; 7 bases align to TRBD1. Germline V gene lookup returns CDR1 KGHDR and CDR2 SFDVKD. The CDR3 has 17 amino acids. The V and J ends lost 6 bases and 6 bases, in that order; junction bases with no gene match: 16.

The genes are TRBV6-5 and TRBJ1-6; 12 nucleotides line up with TRBD1. This CDR3 region has 15 residues. V lost 2 bases to trimming and J lost 10 bases; unmatched junction nucleotides: 3. Germline V CDR1 and CDR2: MNHEY, SVGAGI. The CDR3 DNA is TGTGCCAGCAGTTACGGGGGACAGGGGGCCTCACCCCTCCACTTT. Its translation is CASSYGGQGASPLHF.

The J gene is TRBJ2-1, the V gene TRBV7-8, with a weak D call TRBD1 (6 bases). Germline-derived CDR1 and CDR2 are SGHVS and FQNEAQ. There are 15 residues in the CDR3. V shed 0 bases and J shed 6 bases, with 12 bases lying between them. This chain's CDR3 is CASSLANGQPNEQFF. In DNA form, the CDR3 reads TGTGCCAGCAGCTTAGCGAATGGACAGCCCAATGAGCAGTTCTTC.

V gene TRBV3-1 (or the pseudogene TRBV3-2) combines with J gene TRBJ2-7, with TRBD2 matching over 10 bases. V lost 2 bases, J lost 1 base, and 2 bases stayed unmatched. Germline V CDR1 and CDR2: LGHDT, YNNKEL (reference sequence). CDR3 length: 15 residues. The CDR3 DNA reads TGTGCCAGCAGCCAACTAGCGGGGGCTTCCTACGAGCAGTACTTC. It codes for CASSQLAGASYEQYF.

This sequence joins TRBV15 and TRBJ1-2; 9 nucleotides match TRBD1. The CDR3 length is 16 residues. Germline V gene data show CDR1 as LNHNV and CDR2 as YYDKDF (reference sequence). V lost 0 bases, J lost 6 bases, and 8 bases stayed unmatched. The CDR3 protein is CATSRDQGGQGNGYTF. CDR3 DNA: TGTGCCACCAGCAGAGATCAGGGGGGACAGGGTAATGGCTACACCTTC.

This chain connects TRBV3-1 (or the pseudogene TRBV3-2) to TRBJ2-1; 9 positions match TRBD1. CDR3 size: 15 residues. The germline V gene has CDR1 LGHDT and CDR2 YNNKEL (reference sequence). V gave up 3 bases and J gave up 3 bases; unmatched junction bases: 3. CDR3 DNA sequence: TGTGCCAGCAGCCACGGGACAGGGTACTACAATGAGCAGTTCTTC. Its translation is CASSHGTGYYNEQFF.

V usage is TRBV10-3 and J usage is TRBJ1-2; D unresolved. CDR3 length: 11 residues. Looked up from germline, CDR1 is ENHRY and CDR2 is SYGVKD. V gave up 0 bases and J gave up 6 bases, with 2 bases separating them. In nucleotides, the CDR3 is TGTGCCATCAGTGAGTCTAATGGCTACACCTTC. Translating it yields CAISESNGYTF.

As DNA, the CDR3 is TGTGCCAGCAGTGAATCGGTCCTCTATGGCTACACCTTC. This encodes CASSESVLYGYTF. The chain links TRBV25-1 to TRBJ1-2; no firm D call. The CDR3 runs 13 residues. Germline lookup yields CDR1 MGHDK and CDR2 SYGVNS. Trimming stripped 1 base from V and 4 bases from J, with 7 bases between.

V is TRBV6-5 and J is TRBJ2-7, with TRBD1 matching over 7 bases. Germline CDR1 MNHEY, CDR2 SVGAGI. J lost 2 bases, V lost 0 bases, and 4 bases had no gene match. The CDR3 loop spans 15 amino acids. CDR3 protein: CASSYSRQGPYEQYF. CDR3 bases: TGTGCCAGCAGTTACTCTAGACAGGGACCCTACGAGCAGTACTTC.

V is TRBV18 and J is TRBJ1-2; tentative D call: TRBD1 (6 bases). CDR3 length: 14 residues. Trimming pared 6 bases from V and 4 bases from J, leaving 15 bases between. Germline V lookup: CDR1 KGHSH, CDR2 LQKENI. DNA for the CDR3: TGTGCCAGCTCCGTAAGCGGGGGCGCCTATGGCTACACCTTC. It encodes CASSVSGGAYGYTF.

Only a few counts were recorded for this clone. The J gene is TRBJ1-1, the V gene TRBV12-3 or TRBV12-4; possibly TRBD1 for D (5 bases). The CDR3 is made up of 13 amino acids. The V end was cut by 3 bases, the J end by 4 bases, with 9 bases between. The CDR3 reads CASSFGQGTEAFF. CDR3 bases: TGTGCCAGCAGTTTCGGGCAGGGCACTGAAGCTTTCTTT.

V usage is TRBV7-9 and J usage is TRBJ1-1; 9 bases fit TRBD1. The CDR3 has 14 amino acids. Losses at the gene ends were 1 base for V and 5 bases for J; bases not matched to a gene: 2. Germline V gives CDR1 SEHNR, CDR2 FQNEAQ (reference sequence). CDR3 coding DNA: TGTGCCAGCAGCTTAGGGGACAGGGTAACTGAAGCTTTCTTT. Translating it yields CASSLGDRVTEAFF.

This clone was counted a single time. The CDR3 DNA is TGCGCCAGCATCTTTTCTGGAAACACCATATATTTT. It yields the protein CASIFSGNTIYF. The rearrangement uses TRBV10-1 and TRBJ1-3; no firm D call. The CDR3 length is 12 residues. The germline CDR1 and CDR2 sequences are WNHNN and SYGVQD (reference sequence). V lost 7 bases and J lost 1, with 5 bases in between.

The J gene is TRBJ2-3, the V gene TRBV6-5, with 8 bases fitting TRBD2. Germline trimming cut 2 bases from V and 5 bases from J; bases unmatched to any gene: 9. Germline-derived CDR1 and CDR2 are MNHEY and SVGAGI. This CDR3 contains 16 residues. CDR3 region: CASSYSTGGGRDTQYF. The CDR3 coding sequence is TGTGCCAGCAGTTACAGCACTGGCGGGGGGAGAGATACGCAGTATTTT.

V gene TRBV6-2 or TRBV6-3 combines with J gene TRBJ1-2; D perhaps matches TRBD1 (6 bases). The CDR3 extends over 14 amino acids. The ends were cut back, 2 bases at V and 4 bases at J, with 11 bases in the middle. Germline values: CDR1 MNHEY, CDR2 SVGEGT. The CDR3 DNA reads as TGTGCCAGCAGTTACCAGGGGCGGATCTATGGCTACACCTTC. This encodes CASSYQGRIYGYTF.

The chain combines TRBV19 with TRBJ2-5; 8 bases are shared with TRBD1. The CDR3 runs 15 residues. The junction had 7 bases not matched to a gene; V was cut back by 5 bases and J by 2 bases. Germline V lookup: CDR1 LNHDA, CDR2 SQIVND (reference sequence). The DNA for the CDR3 is TGTGCCAGTAGTTCAGGACAGGGCGGGCAAGAGACCCAGTACTTC. The encoded protein is CASSSGQGGQETQYF.

The V gene is TRBV9, the J gene TRBJ2-1; TRBD1 might be the D (6 bases). Germline V gene sequence: CDR1 SGDLS, CDR2 YYNGEE. Deletions cut 2 bases from V and 6 bases from J, with 18 bases between. There are 16 residues in the CDR3. The CDR3, as DNA: TGTGCCAGCAGCGTGGGCTTTAGGGGGTCGGGCAATGAGCAGTTCTTC. This encodes CASSVGFRGSGNEQFF. Together with reference TRBV9 and TRBJ2-1, the CDR3 gives the full variable domain: DSGVTQTPKHLITATGQRVTLRCSPRSGDLSVYWYQQSLDQGLQFLIQYYNGEERAKGNILERFSAQQFPDLHSELNLSSLELGDSALYFCASSVGFRGSGNEQFFGPGTRLTVL.

The chain is built from TRBV7-3 and TRBJ2-7, with 7 bases lining up with TRBD1. The CDR3 length is 15 residues. Germline V lookup: CDR1 SGHTA, CDR2 FQGTGA. V lost 5 bases and J lost 4; bases outside the gene matches: 11. Written as DNA, the CDR3 is TGTGCCAGCAGCGTAGGGACAGACCGGCCGTACGAGCAGTACTTC. Its protein product is CASSVGTDRPYEQYF.

J is TRBJ1-1 and V is TRBV4-2; D is uncertain. V lost 1 base and J 0 bases, leaving 15 bases between the germline ends. Germline V CDR1 and CDR2: LGHNA, YNFKEQ. The CDR3 loop spans 17 amino acids. CDR3 amino acids: CASSQGEGLFMNTEAFF. CDR3 DNA: TGTGCCAGCAGCCAAGGGGAAGGACTCTTCATGAACACTGAAGCTTTCTTT.